This note documents a single TCR beta chain sequence. Original data processing: The authors estimated nucleated cell counts from reference gene primer amplification. Only in-frame clones appear in the TCRdb table, and some are missing; sequencing was by immunoSEQ multiplex PCR. Clone size and V and J calls were adopted from that table, with D and trimming inferred from the DNA. The sample has roughly 160,000 clones, over 80% seen once. Those enrolled in Seattle joined during active infection and were followed longitudinally afterward. The CDR3 is 15 residues long. The data were taken from a study of blood T cell repertoires in COVID-19.

The rearrangement joins TRBV21-1 to TRBJ1-5. TRBV21-1 is classified as a pseudogene. The sample was peripheral blood. The receptor comes from an elderly woman with COVID-19, enrolled during active disease. The CDR3 DNA reads as TGTGCCAGCACCCCGGAGGGTTCTAGGAGACAGCCCCAGCATTTT. This sequence encodes CASTPEGSRRQPQHF.